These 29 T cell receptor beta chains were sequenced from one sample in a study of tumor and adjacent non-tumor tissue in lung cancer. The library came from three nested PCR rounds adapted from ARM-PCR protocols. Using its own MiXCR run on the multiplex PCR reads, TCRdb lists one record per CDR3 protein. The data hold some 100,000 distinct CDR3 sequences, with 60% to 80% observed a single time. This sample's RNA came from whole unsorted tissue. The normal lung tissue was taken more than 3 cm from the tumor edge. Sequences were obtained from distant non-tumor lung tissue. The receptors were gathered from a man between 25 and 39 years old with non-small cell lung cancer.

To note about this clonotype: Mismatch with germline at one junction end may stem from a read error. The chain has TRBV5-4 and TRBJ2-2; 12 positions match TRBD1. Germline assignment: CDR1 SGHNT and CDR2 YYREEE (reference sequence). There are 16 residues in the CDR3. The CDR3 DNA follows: TGTGCCAACAGCTCCCCGGGACAGGGGGCTGACGGGGAACTGTCTTTT. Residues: CANSSPGQGADGELSF. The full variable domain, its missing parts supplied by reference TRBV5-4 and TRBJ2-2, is ETGVTQSPTHLIKTRGQQVTLRCSSQSGHNTVSWYQQALGQGPQFIFQYYREEENGRGNFPPRFSGLQFPNYSSELNVNALELDDSALYLCANSSPGQGADGELSFGEGSRLTVL.

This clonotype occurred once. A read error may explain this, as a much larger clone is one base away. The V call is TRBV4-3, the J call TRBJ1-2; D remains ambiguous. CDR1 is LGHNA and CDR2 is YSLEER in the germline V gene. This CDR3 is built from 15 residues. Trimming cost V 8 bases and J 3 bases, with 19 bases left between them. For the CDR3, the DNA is TGCGCCAGCTGCCTAAGGGCGGGGAACGACTATGGCTACACCTTC. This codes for CASCLRAGNDYGYTF.

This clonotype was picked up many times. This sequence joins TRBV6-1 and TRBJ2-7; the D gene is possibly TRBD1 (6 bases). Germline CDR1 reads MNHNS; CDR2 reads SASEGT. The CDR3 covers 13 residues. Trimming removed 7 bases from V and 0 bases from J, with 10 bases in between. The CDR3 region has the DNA TGTGCCAGCAATGACAGGAGCTCCTACGAGCAGTACTTC. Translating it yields CASNDRSSYEQYF.

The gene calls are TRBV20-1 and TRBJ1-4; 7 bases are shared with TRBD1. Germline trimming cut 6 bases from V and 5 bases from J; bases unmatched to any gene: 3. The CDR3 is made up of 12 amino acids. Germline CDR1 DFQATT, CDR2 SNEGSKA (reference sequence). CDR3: CSAKGGNEKLFF. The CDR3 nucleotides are TGCAGTGCGAAAGGGGGCAATGAAAAACTGTTTTTT.

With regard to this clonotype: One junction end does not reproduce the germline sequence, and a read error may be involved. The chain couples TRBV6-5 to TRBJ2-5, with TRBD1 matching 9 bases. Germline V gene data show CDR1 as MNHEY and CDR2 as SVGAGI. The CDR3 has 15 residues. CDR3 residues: CASSSPGDRVEIQYF. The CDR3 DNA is TGTGCCAGCAGTTCCCCAGGGGACAGGGTAGAGATCCAGTACTTC.

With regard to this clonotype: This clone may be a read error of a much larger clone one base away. CDR3 in DNA: TGTGCCAGCTGTTTAATGCATGTAGAAGAAAAACTGTTTTTT. Its protein is CASCLMHVEEKLFF. The V gene is TRBV12-3 or TRBV12-4, the J gene TRBJ1-4; D uncertain. The CDR3 sequence is 14 residues long.

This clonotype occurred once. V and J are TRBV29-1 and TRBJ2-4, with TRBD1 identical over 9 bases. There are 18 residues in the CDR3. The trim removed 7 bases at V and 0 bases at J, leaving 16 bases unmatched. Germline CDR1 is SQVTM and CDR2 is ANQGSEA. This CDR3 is CSATGATGGGVAKNIQYF. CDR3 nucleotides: TGCAGCGCTACTGGGGCCACAGGGGGCGGAGTAGCCAAAAACATTCAGTACTTC.

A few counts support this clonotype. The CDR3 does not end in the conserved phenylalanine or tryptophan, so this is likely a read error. The CDR3: CASSFYDGEAFY. The CDR3 coding sequence is TGTGCCAGCAGCTTCTATGACGGCGAAGCTTTCTAT. The V and J genes are TRBV11-2 and TRBJ1-1; D is uncertain. The CDR3 has 12 residues. Trimming took off 3 bases at V and 8 bases at J, with 10 bases between the two ends. Looked up from germline, CDR1 is SGHAT and CDR2 is FQNNGV.

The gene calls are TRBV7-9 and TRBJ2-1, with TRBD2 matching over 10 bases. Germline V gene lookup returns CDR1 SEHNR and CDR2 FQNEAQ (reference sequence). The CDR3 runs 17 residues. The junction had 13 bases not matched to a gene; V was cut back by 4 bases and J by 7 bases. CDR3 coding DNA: TGTGCCAGCAGCTCCTATAGAAGCGGGAGGGTCAGAAATGAGCAGTTCTTC. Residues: CASSSYRSGRVRNEQFF.

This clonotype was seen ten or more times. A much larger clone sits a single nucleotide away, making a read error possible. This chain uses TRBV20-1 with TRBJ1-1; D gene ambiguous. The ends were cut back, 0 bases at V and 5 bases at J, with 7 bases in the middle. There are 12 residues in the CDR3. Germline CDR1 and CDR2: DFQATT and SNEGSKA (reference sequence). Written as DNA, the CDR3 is TGCAGTGCTAGAGATGAGCCTACTGAAGCTTTCTTT. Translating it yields CSARDEPTEAFF.

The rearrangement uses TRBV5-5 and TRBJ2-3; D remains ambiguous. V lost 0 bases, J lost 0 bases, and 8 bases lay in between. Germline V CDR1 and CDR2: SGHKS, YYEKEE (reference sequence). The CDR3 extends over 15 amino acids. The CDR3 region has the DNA TGTGCCAGCAGCTTGGCTGGCCGTAGCACAGATACGCAGTATTTT. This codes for CASSLAGRSTDTQYF.

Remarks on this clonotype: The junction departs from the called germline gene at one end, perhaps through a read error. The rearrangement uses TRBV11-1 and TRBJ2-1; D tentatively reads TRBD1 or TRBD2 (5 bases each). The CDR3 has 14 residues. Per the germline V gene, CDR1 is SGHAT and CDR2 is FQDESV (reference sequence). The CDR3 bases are TGTGCCAGCAGCCTGGGGACGGGCAGGGATGAGCACTACTTC. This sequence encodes CASSLGTGRDEHYF.

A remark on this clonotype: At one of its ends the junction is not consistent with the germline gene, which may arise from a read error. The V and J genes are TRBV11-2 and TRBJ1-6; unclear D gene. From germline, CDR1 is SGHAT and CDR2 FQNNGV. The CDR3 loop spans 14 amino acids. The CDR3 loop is CASSLSLGGSPLHF. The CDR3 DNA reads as TGTGCTAGCAGCTTAAGTTTGGGCGGATCACCCCTCCACTTT.

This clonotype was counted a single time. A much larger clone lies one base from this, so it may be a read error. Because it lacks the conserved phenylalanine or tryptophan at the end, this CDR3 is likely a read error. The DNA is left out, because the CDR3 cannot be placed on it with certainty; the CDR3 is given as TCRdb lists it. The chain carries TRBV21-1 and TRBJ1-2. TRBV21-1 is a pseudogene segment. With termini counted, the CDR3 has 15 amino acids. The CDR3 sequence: CASTQPEAGTDGYTV.

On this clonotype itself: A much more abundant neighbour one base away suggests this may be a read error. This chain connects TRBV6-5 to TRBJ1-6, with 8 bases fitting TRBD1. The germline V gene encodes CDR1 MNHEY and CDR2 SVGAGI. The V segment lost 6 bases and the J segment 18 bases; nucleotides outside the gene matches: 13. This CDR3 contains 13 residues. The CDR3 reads CASSRPPPGGTHF. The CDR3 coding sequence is TGTGCCAGCAGCCGCCCCCCTCCAGGGGGCACCCACTTT.

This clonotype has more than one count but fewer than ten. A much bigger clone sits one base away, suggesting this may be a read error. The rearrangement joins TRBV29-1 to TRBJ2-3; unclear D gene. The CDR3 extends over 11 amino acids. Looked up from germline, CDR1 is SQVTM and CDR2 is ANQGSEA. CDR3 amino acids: CSVKGWDTRYF. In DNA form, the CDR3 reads TGCAGCGTTAAAGGGTGGGATACGCGGTATTTT.

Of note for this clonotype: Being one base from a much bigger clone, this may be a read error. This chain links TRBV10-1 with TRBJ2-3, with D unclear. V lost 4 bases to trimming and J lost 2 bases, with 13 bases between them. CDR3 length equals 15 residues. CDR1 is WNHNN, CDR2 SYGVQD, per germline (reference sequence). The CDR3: CASSAGQVDTDTQYF. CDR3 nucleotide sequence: TGCGCCAGCAGTGCGGGTCAGGTTGACACAGATACGCAGTATTTT.

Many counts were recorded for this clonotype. CDR3 DNA sequence: TGTGCCATCAGGAGACAGGACACTGAAGCTTTCTTT. Translated, it gives CAIRRQDTEAFF. The chain has TRBV10-3 and TRBJ1-1; a possible D gene is TRBD1 (6 bases). The V gene's germline CDR1 is ENHRY and CDR2 SYGVKD. V was trimmed by 6 bases and J by 3 bases, leaving 8 bases between them. This CDR3 has 12 residues.

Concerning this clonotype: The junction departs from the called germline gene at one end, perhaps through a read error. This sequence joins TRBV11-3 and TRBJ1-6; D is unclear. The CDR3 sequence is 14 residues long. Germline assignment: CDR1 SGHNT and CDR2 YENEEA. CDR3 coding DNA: TGTGTCAGCACAATCCGCGTAACCCCTTCACCCCTCCACTTT. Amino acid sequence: CVSTIRVTPSPLHF.

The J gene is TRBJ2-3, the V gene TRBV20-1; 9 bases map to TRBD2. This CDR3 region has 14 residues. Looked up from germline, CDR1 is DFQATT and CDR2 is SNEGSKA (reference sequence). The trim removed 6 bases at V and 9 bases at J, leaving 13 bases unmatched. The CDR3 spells CSATGLAGEETQYF. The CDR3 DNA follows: TGCAGTGCCACGGGACTAGCTGGAGAAGAAACGCAGTATTTT.

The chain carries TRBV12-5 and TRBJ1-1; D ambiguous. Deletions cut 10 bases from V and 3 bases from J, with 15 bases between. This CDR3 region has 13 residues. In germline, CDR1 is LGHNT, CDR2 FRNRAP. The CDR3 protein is CANASGSDTEAFF. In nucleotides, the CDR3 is TGTGCTAATGCCTCCGGGTCCGACACTGAAGCTTTCTTT.

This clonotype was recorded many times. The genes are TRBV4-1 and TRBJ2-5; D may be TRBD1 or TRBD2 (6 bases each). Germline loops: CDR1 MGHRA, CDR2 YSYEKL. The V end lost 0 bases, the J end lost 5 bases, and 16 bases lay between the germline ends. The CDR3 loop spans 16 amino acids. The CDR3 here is CASSQDPTGGGETQYF. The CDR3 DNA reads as TGCGCCAGCAGCCAAGATCCGACAGGTGGGGGGGAGACCCAGTACTTC.

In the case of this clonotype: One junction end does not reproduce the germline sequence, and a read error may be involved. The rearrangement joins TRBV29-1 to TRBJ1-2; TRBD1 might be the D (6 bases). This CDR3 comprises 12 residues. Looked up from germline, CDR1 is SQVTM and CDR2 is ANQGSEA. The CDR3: CGVKPGDYGYTF. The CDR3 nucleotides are TGCGGCGTTAAACCAGGGGACTATGGCTACACTTTC. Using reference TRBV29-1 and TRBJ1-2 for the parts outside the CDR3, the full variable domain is SAVISQKPSRDICQRGTSLTIQCQVDSQVTMMFWYRQQPGQSLTLIATANQGSEATYESGFVIDKFPISRPNLTFSTLTVSNMSPEDSSIYLCGVKPGDYGYTFGSGTRLTVV.

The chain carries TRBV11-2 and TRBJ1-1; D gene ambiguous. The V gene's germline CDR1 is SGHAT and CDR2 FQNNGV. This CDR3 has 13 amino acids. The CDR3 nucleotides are TGTACCACCAGCTTAGGCCGTTACACTGAAGCTTTCTTT. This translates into CTTSLGRYTEAFF.

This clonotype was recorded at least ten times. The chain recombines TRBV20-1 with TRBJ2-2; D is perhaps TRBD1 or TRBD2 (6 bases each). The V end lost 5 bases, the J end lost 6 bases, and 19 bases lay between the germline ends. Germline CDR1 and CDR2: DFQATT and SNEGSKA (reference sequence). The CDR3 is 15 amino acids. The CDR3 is CSALSTGAAAGELFF. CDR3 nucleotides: TGCAGTGCTCTCTCTACGGGGGCGGCGGCCGGGGAGCTGTTTTTT.

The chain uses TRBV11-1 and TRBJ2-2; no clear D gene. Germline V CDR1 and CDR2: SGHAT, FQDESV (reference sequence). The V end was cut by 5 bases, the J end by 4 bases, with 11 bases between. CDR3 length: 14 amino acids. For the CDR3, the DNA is TGTGCCAGCAGCCTCCGACAAACCACCGGGGAGCTGTTTTTT. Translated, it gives CASSLRQTTGELFF. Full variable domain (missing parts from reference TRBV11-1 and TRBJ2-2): EAEVAQSPRYKITEKSQAVAFWCDPISGHATLYWYRQILGQGPELLVQFQDESVVDDSQLPKDRFSAERLKGVDSTLKIQPAELGDSAMYLCASSLRQTTGELFFGEGSRLTVL.

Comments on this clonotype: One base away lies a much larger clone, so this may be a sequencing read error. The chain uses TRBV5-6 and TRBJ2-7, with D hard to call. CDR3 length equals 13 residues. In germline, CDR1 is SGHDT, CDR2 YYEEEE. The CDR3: CASNLFNSYEQYF. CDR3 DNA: TGTGCCAGCAACTTGTTTAACTCCTACGAGCAGTACTTC.

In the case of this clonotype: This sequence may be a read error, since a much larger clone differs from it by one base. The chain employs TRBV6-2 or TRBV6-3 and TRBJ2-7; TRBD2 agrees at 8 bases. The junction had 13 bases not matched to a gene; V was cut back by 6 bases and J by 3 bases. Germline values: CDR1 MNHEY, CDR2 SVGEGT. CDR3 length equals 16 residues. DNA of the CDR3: TGTGCCAGCAGGGGGACTAGAGGGAGCAATTACTACGAGCAGTACTTC. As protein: CASRGTRGSNYYEQYF.

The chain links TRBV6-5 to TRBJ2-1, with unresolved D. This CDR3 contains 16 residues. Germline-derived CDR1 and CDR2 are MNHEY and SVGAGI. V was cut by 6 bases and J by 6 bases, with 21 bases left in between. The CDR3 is CASSLRMIVHGNEQFF. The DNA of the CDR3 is TGTGCCAGCAGCCTTAGGATGATAGTGCACGGCAATGAGCAGTTCTTC.